This T cell receptor beta chain comes out of a study of blood T cell repertoires in COVID-19. Profiled with immunoSEQ multiplex PCR; TCRdb holds only in-frame clones, not every one. The table lists roughly 400,000 clones, 80% to 90% of them singletons. Assignments of participants to cohorts depended upon their own reported clinical history. The source is a man aged 30 to 39 who had recovered from COVID-19. Input material: PBMCs or T cells enriched from blood (not recorded which).

The CDR3 reads CASSVRGGYTF. The CDR3 nucleotides read TGTGCCAGCAGTGTTCGGGGAGGCTACACCTTC. The chain combines TRBV2 with TRBJ1-2; D uncertain. CDR3 size: 11 residues. Looked up from germline, CDR1 is SNHLY and CDR2 is FYNNEI. Trimming stripped 4 bases from V and 8 bases from J, with 8 bases between.